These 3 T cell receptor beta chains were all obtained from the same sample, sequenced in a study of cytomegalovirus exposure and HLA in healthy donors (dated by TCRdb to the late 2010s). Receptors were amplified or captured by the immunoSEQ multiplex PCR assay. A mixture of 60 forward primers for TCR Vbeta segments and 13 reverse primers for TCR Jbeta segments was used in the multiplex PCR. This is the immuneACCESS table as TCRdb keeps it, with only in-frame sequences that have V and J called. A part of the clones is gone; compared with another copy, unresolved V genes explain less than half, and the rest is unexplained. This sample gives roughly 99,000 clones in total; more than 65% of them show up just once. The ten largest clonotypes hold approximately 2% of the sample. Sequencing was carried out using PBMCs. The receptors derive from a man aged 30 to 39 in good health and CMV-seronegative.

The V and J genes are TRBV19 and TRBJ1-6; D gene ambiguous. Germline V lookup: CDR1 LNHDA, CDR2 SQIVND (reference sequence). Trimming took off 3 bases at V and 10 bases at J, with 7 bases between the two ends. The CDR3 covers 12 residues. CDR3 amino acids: CASSIEFSPLHF. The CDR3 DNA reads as TGTGCCAGTAGTATCGAGTTCTCACCCCTCCACTTT.

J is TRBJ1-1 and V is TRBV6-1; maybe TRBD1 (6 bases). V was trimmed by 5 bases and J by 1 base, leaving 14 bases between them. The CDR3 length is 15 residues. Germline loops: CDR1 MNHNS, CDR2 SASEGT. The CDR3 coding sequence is TGTGCCAGCAGTCCCGAACAGGGTACGAACACTGAAGCTTTCTTT. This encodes CASSPEQGTNTEAFF.

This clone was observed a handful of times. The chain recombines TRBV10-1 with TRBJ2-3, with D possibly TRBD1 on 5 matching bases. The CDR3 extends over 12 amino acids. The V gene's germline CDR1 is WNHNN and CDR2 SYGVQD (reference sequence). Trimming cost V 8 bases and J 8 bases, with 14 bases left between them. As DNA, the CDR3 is TGCGCCAGCCAGGGTCTCGTTGGTACGCAGTATTTT. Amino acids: CASQGLVGTQYF.